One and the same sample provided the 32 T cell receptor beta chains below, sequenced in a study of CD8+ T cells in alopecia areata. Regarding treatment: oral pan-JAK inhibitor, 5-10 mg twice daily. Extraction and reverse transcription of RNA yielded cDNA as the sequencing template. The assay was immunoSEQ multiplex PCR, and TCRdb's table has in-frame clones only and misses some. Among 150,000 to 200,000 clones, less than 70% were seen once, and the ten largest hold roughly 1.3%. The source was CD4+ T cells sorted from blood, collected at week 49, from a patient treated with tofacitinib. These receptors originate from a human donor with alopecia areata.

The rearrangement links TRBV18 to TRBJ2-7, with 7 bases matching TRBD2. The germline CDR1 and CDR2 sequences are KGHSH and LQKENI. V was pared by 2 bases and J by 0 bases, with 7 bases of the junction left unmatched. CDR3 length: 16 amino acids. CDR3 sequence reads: CASSPRGGGSSYEQYF. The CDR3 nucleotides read TGTGCCAGCTCACCAAGGGGCGGGGGTTCCTCCTACGAGCAGTACTTC.

The CDR3 region has the DNA TGCGCCAGCAGCCACATTGGGCTGAACACTGAAGCTTTCTTT. This sequence encodes CASSHIGLNTEAFF. The chain joins TRBV4-3 to TRBJ1-1; D is uncertain. The V gene lost 3 bases and the J gene lost 0 bases, with 8 bases spanning the gap. The CDR3 covers 14 residues. CDR1 is LGHNA and CDR2 is YSLEER in the germline V gene.

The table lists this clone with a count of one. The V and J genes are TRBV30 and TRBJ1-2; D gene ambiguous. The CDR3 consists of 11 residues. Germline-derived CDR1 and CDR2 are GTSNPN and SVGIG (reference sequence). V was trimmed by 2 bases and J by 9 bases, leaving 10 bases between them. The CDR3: CAWSTAVRYTF. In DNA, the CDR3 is TGTGCCTGGAGTACCGCTGTGCGCTACACCTTC.

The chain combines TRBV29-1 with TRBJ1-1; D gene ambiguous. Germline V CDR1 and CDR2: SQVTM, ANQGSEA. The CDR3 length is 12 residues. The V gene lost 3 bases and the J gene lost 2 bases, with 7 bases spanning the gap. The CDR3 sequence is CSVEVTNTEAFF. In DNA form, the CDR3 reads TGCAGCGTTGAGGTAACAAACACTGAAGCTTTCTTT.

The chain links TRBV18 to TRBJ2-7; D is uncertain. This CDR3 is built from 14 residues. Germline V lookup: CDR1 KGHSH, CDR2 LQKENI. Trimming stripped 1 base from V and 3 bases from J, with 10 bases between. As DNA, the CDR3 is TGTGCCAGCTCACCACAGGGCAAGGACTACGAGCAGTACTTC. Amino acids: CASSPQGKDYEQYF. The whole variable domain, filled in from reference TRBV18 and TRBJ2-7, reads NAGVMQNPRHLVRRRGQEARLRCSPMKGHSHVYWYRQLPEEGLKFMVYLQKENIIDESGMPKERFSAEFPKEGPSILRIQQVVRGDSAAYFCASSPQGKDYEQYFGPGTRLTVT.

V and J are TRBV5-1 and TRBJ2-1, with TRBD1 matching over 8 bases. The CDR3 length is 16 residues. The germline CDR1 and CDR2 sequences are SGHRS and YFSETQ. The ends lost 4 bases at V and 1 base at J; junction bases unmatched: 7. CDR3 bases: TGCGCCAGCAGCGCAGGACAGGGTGCGTCCTACAATGAGCAGTTCTTC. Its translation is CASSAGQGASYNEQFF.

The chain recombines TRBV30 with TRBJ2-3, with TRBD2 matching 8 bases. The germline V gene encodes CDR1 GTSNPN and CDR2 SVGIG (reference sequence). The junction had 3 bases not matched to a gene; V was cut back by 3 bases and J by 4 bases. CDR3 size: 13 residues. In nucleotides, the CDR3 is TGTGCCTGGAGAAGCGGGGGTGCAGATACGCAGTATTTT. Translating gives CAWRSGGADTQYF.

Here the CDR3 DNA reads TGTGCCAGCAGACACCAAACAACGGTCTCCTATAATTCACCCCTCCACTTT. Protein sequence: CASRHQTTVSYNSPLHF. The rearrangement joins TRBV7-2 to TRBJ1-6; no definite D call. Trimming removed 6 bases from V and 0 bases from J, with 15 bases in between. CDR1 is SGHTA, CDR2 FQGNSA, per germline. The CDR3 spans 17 residues.

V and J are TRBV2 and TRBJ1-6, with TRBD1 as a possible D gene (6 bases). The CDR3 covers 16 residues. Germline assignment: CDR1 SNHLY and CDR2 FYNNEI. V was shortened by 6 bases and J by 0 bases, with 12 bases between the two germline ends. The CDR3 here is CASSGTGSSYNSPLHF. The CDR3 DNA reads TGTGCCAGCAGCGGTACAGGGAGCTCCTATAATTCACCCCTCCACTTT.

CDR3 amino acids: CASSTTLNTEAFF. As DNA, the CDR3 is TGCGCCAGCAGCACGACCTTGAACACTGAAGCTTTCTTT. The rearrangement joins TRBV5-1 to TRBJ1-1; no clear D. CDR3 size: 13 residues. Germline V gene lookup returns CDR1 SGHRS and CDR2 YFSETQ. The V end lost 4 bases, the J end lost 0 bases, and 7 bases lay between the germline ends.

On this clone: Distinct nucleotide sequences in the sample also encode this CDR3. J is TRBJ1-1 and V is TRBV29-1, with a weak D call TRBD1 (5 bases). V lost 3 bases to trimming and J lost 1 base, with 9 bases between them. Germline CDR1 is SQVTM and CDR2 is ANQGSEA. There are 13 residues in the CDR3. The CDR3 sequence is CSVEGRQNTEAFF. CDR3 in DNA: TGCAGCGTTGAGGGACGACAGAACACTGAAGCTTTCTTT.

The CDR3 DNA sequence: TGCGCCAGCAGCGACGGGACTCAGACAACTAATGAAAAACTGTTTTTT. Its protein is CASSDGTQTTNEKLFF. The chain recombines TRBV5-1 with TRBJ1-4; D possibly corresponds to TRBD1 (5 bases). There are 16 residues in the CDR3. Germline-derived CDR1 and CDR2 are SGHRS and YFSETQ. The V and J ends lost 4 bases and 0 bases respectively, with 13 bases between them.

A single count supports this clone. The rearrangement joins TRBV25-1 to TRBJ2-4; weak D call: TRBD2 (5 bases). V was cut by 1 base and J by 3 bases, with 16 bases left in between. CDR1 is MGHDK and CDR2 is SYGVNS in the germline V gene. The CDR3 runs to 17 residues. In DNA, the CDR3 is TGTGCCAGCAGTGAATCCGAGGGATTGGATGGCAAAAACATTCAGTACTTC. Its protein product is CASSESEGLDGKNIQYF.

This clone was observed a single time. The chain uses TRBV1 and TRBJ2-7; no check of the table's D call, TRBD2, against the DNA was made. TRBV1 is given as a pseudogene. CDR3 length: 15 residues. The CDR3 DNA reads TGCACCAGCAGCCAAGACCTAGCGGGGGACTACGAGCAGTACTTC. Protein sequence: CTSSQDLAGDYEQYF.

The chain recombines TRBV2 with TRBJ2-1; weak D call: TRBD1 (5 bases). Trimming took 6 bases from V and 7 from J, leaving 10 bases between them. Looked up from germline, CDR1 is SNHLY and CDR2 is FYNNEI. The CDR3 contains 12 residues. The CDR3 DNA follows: TGTGCCAGCAGGATAGCAGGGAATGAGCAGTTCTTC. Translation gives CASRIAGNEQFF.

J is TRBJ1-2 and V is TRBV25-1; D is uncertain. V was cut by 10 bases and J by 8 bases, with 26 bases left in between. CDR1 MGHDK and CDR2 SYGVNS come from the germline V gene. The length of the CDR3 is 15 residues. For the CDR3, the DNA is TGTGCCATCACCCAGTTGGCGCTCCCCCTTCGAGGCTACACCTTC. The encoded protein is CAITQLALPLRGYTF.

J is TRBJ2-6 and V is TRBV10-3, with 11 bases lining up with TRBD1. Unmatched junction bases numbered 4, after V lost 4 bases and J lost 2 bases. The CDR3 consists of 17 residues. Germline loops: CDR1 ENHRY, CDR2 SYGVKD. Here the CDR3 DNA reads TGTGCCATCAGTGGAGGACAGGGGGCGGCTGGGGCCAACGTCCTGACTTTC. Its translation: CAISGGQGAAGANVLTF.

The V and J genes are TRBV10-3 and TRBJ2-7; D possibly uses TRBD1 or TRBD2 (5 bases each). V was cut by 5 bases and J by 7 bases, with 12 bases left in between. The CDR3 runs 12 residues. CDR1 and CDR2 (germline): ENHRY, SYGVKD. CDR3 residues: CAISTGTGEQYF. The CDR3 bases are TGTGCCATCAGTACCGGGACCGGGGAGCAGTACTTC.

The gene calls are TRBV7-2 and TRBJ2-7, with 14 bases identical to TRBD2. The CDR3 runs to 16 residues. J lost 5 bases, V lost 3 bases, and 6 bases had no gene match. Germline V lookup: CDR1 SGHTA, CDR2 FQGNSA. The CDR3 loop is CASSFGLAGGIHEQYF. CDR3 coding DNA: TGTGCCAGCAGCTTCGGACTAGCGGGGGGAATCCACGAGCAGTACTTC.

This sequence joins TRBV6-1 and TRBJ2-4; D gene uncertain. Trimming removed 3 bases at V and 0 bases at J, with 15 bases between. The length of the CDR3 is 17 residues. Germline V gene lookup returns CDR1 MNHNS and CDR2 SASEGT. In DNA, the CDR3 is TGTGCCAGCAGTGATCAGCAGGCCGGATTAGCCAAAAACATTCAGTACTTC. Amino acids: CASSDQQAGLAKNIQYF.

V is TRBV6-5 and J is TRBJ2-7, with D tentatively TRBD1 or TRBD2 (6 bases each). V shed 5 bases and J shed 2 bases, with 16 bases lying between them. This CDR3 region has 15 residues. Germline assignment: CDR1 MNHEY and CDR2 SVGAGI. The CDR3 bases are TGTGCCAGCAGTAGTTCGCCGGGGGCTACCTACGAGCAGTACTTC. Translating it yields CASSSSPGATYEQYF.

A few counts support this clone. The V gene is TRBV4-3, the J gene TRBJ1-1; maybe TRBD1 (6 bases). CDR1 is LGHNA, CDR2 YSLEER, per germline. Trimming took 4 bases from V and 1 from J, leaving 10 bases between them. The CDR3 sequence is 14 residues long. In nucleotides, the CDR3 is TGCGCCAGCAGCCTTAACAGGGCGAACACTGAAGCTTTCTTT. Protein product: CASSLNRANTEAFF.

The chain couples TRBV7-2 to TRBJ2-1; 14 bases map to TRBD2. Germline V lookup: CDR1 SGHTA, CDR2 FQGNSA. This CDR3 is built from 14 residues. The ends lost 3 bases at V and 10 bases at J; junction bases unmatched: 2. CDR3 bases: TGTGCCAGCAGCTTCGGGACTAGCGGGGGAGAGCAGTTCTTC. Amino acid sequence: CASSFGTSGGEQFF.

The CDR3 bases are TGTGCCAGCAGCATGCTGTCACGCACCAAAGGCTACACCTTC. Translated, it gives CASSMLSRTKGYTF. This chain connects TRBV9 to TRBJ1-2; D remains ambiguous. The germline V gene encodes CDR1 SGDLS and CDR2 YYNGEE. Trimming pared 4 bases from V and 8 bases from J, leaving 18 bases between. The CDR3 is 14 residues long.

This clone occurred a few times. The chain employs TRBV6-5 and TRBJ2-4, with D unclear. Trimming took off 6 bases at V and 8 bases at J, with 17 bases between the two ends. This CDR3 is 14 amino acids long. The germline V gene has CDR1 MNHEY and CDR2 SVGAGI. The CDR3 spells CASSLTTKSHIQYF. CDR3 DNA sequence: TGTGCCAGCAGCCTTACAACCAAGTCGCACATTCAGTACTTC.

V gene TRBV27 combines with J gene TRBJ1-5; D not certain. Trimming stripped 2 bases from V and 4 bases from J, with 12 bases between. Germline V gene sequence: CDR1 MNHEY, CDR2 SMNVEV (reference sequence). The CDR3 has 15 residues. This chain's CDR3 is CASSLGGLGNQPQHF. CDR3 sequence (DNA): TGTGCCAGCAGTTTAGGAGGGTTGGGGAATCAGCCCCAGCATTTT.

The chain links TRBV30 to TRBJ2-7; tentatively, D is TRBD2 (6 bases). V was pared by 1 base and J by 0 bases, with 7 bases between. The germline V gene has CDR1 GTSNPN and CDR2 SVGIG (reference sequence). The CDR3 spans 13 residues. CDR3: CAWSGDFSYEQYF. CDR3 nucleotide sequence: TGTGCCTGGAGTGGGGACTTCTCCTACGAGCAGTACTTC.

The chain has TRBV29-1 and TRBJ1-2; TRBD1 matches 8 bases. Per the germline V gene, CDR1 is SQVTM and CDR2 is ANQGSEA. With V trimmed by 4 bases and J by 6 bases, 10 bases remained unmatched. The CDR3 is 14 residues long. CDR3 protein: CSVVRTGHLNGYTF. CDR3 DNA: TGCAGCGTTGTTCGGACAGGGCATTTGAATGGCTACACCTTC.

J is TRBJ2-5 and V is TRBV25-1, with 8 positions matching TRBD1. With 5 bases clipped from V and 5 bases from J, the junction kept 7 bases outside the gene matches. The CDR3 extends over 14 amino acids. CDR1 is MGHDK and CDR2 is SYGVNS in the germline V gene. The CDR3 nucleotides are TGTGCCAGCAGTTCTCAGGGGGCCGGGGAGACCCAGTACTTC. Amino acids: CASSSQGAGETQYF. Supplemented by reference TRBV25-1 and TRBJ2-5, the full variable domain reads EADIYQTPRYLVIGTGKKITLECSQTMGHDKMYWYQQDPGMELHLIHYSYGVNSTEKGDLSSESTVSRIRTEHFPLTLESARPSHTSQYLCASSSQGAGETQYFGPGTRLLVL.

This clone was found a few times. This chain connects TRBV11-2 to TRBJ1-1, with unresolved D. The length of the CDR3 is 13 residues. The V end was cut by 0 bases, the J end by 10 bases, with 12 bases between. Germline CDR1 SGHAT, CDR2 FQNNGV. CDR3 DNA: TGTGCCAGCAGCTTAGATTTGGGCGCAGGAGCTTTCTTT. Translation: CASSLDLGAGAFF. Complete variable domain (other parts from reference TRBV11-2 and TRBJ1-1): EAGVAQSPRYKIIEKRQSVAFWCNPISGHATLYWYQQILGQGPKLLIQFQNNGVVDDSQLPKDRFSAERLKGVDSTLKIQPAKLEDSAVYLCASSLDLGAGAFFGQGTRLTVV.

The CDR3: CASSIIQGERYNEQFF. The CDR3 bases are TGTGCCAGTAGTATAATACAGGGGGAGAGATACAATGAGCAGTTCTTC. This chain uses TRBV19 with TRBJ2-1, with 8 bases aligning to TRBD1. With V trimmed by 2 bases and J by 4 bases, 7 bases remained unmatched. There are 16 residues in the CDR3. CDR1 and CDR2 (germline): LNHDA, SQIVND (reference sequence).

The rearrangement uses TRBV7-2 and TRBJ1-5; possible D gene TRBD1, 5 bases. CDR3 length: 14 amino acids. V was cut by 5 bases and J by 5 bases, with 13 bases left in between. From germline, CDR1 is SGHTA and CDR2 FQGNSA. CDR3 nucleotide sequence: TGTGCCAGCAGCCCGTTGGGACGGGATCAGCCCCAGCATTTT. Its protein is CASSPLGRDQPQHF. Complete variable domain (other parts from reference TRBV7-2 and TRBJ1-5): GAGVSQSPSNKVTEKGKDVELRCDPISGHTALYWYRQSLGQGLEFLIYFQGNSAPDKSGLPSDRFSAERTGGSVSTLTIQRTQQEDSAVYLCASSPLGRDQPQHFGDGTRLSIL.